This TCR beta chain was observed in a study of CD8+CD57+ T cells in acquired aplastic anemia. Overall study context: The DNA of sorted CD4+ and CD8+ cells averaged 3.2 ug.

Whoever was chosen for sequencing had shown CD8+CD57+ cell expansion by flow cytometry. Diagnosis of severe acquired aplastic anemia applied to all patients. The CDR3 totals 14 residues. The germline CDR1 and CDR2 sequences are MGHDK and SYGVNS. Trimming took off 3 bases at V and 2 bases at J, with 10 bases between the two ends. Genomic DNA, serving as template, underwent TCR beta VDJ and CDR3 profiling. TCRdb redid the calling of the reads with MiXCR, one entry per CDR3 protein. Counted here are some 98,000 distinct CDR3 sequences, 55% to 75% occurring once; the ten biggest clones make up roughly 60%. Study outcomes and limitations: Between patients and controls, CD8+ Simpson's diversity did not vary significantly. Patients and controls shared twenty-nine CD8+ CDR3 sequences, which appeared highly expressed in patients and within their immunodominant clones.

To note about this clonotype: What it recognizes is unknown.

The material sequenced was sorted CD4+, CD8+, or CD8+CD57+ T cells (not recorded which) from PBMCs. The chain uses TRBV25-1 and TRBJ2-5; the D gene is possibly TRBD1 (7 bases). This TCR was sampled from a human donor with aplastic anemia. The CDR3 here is CASSDPGGQETQYF. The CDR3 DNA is TGTGCCAGCAGTGATCCAGGGGGGCAAGAGACCCAGTACTTC.